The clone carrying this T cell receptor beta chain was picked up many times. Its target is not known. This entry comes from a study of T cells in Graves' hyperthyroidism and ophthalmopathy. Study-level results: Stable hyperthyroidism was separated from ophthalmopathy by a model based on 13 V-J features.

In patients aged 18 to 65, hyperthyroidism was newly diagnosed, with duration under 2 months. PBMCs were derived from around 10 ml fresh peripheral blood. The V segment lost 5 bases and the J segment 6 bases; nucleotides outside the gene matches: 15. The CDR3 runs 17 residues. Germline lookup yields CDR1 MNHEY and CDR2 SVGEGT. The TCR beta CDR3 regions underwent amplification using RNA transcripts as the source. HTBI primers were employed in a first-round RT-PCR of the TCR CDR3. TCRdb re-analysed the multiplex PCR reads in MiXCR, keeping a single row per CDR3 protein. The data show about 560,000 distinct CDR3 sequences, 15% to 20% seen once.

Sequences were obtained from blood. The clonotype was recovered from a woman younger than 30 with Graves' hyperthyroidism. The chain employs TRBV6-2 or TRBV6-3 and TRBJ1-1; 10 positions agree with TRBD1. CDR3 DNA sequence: TGTGCCAGCAGTCCATGGCCCGGGACAGGGGTTTTGGCTGAAGCTTTCTTT. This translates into CASSPWPGTGVLAEAFF.